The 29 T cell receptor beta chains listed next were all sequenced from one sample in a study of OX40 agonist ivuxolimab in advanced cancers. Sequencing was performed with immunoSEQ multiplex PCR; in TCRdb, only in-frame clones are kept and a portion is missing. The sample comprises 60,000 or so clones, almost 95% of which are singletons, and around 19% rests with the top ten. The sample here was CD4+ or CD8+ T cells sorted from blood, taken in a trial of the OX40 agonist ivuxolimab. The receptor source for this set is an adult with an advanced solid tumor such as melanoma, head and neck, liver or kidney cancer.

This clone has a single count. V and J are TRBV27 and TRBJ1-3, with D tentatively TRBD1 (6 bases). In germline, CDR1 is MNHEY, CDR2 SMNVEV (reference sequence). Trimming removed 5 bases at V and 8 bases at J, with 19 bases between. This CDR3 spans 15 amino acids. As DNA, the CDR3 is TGTGCCAGCAGTCCCATCGGTGGGGGCGCGTACACCATATATTTT. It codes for CASSPIGGGAYTIYF.

CDR3 DNA sequence: TGTGCCAGCAGTTACCCAGGGGCCGCCGTCCGCTACGAGCAGTACTTC. Protein product: CASSYPGAAVRYEQYF. The rearrangement uses TRBV6-5 and TRBJ2-7, with a possible D match to TRBD1 (6 bases). Germline assignment: CDR1 MNHEY and CDR2 SVGAGI. V was shortened by 2 bases and J by 3 bases, with 17 bases between the two germline ends. The length of the CDR3 is 16 residues.

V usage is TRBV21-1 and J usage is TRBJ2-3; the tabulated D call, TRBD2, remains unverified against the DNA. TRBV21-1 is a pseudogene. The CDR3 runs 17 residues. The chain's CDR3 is CASSTRPRSVVTDTQYF. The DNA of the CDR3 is TGTGCCAGCAGCACGCGGCCCAGATCGGTCGTCACAGATACGCAGTATTTT.

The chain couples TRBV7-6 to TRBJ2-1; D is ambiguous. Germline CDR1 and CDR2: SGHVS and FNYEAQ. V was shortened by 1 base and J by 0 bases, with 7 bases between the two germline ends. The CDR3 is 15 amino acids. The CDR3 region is CASSLDLSSYNEQFF. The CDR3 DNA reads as TGTGCCAGCAGCTTAGATCTCAGCTCCTACAATGAGCAGTTCTTC. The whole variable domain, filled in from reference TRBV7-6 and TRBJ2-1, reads GAGVSQSPRYKVTKRGQDVALRCDPISGHVSLYWYRQALGQGPEFLTYFNYEAQQDKSGLPNDRFSAERPEGSISTLTIQRTEQRDSAMYRCASSLDLSSYNEQFFGPGTRLTVL.

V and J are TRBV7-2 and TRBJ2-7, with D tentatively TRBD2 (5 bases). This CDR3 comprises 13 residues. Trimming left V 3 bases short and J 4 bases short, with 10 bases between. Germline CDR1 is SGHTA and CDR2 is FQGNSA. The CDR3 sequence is CASSFGGGYEQYF. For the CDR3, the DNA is TGTGCCAGCAGCTTCGGAGGTGGGTACGAGCAGTACTTC.

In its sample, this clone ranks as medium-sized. The chain's CDR3 is CASREDSSSYNEQFF. The CDR3 coding sequence is TGTGCCAGCAGGGAGGACTCGAGCTCCTACAATGAGCAGTTCTTC. The rearrangement uses TRBV28 and TRBJ2-1, with D tentatively TRBD2 (5 bases). The CDR3 extends over 15 amino acids. V was clipped by 6 bases and J by 0 bases, with 12 bases between them. Looked up from germline, CDR1 is MDHEN and CDR2 is SYDVKM. The full variable domain, its missing parts supplied by reference TRBV28 and TRBJ2-1, is DVKVTQSSRYLVKRTGEKVFLECVQDMDHENMFWYRQDPGLGLRLIYFSYDVKMKEKGDIPEGYSVSREKKERFSLILESASTNQTSMYLCASREDSSSYNEQFFGPGTRLTVL.

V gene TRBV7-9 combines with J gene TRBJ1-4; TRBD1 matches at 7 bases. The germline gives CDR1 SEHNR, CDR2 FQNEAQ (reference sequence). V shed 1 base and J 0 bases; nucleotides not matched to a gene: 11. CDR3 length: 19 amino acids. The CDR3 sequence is CASSLGFGTDQTTNEKLFF. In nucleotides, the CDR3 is TGTGCCAGCAGCTTAGGCTTTGGGACAGACCAAACAACTAATGAAAAACTGTTTTTT.

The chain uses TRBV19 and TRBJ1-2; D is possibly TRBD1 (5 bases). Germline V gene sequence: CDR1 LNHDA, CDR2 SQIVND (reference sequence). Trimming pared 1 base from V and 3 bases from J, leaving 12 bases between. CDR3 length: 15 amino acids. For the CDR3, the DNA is TGTGCCAGTAGTATAGTTGGTTCAGGGTACTATGGCTACACCTTC. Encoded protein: CASSIVGSGYYGYTF.

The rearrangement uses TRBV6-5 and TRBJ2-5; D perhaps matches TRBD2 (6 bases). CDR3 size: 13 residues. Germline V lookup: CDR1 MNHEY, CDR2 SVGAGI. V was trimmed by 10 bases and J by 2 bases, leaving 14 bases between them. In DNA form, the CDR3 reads TGTGCCACCGGGCGGGCGGGACAAGAGACCCAGTACTTC. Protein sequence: CATGRAGQETQYF.

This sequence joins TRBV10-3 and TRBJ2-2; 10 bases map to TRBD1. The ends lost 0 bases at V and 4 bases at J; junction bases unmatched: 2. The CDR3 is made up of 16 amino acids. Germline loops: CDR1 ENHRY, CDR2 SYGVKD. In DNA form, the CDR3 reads TGTGCCATCAGTGAGTCCGGGACAGGGGCCACCGGGGAGCTGTTTTTT. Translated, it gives CAISESGTGATGELFF.

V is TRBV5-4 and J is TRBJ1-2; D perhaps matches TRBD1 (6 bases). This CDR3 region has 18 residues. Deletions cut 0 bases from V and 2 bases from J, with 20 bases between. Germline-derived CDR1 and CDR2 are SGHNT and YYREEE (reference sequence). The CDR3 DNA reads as TGTGCCAGCAGCTTGGTCAGGGGCAAGGTCAACGAGAACTATGGCTACACCTTC. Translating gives CASSLVRGKVNENYGYTF.

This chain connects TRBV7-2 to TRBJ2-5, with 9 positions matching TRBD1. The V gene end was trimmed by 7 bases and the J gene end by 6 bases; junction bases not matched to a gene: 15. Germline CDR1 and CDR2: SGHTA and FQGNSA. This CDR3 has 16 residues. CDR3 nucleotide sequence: TGTGCCAGCACCACCCGAGGGGACAGGGAGGGGAAGACCCAGTACTTC. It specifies CASTTRGDREGKTQYF.

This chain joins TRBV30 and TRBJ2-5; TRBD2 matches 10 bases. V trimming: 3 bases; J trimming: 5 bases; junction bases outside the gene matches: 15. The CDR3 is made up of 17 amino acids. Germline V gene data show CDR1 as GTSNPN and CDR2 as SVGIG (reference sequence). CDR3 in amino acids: CAWSRGAAGGPGETQYF. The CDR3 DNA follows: TGTGCCTGGAGCCGCGGGGCAGCGGGAGGGCCAGGGGAGACCCAGTACTTC.

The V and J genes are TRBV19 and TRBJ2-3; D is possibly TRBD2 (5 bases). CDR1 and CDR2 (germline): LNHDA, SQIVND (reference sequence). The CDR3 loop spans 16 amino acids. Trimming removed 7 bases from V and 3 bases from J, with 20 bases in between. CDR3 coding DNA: TGTGCCAGTACCCCTGAATGGGGTCTAGCAACAGATACGCAGTATTTT. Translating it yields CASTPEWGLATDTQYF.

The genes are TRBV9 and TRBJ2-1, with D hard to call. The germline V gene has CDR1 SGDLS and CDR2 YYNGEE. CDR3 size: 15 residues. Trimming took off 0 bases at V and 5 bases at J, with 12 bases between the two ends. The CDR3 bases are TGTGCCAGCAGCGTAGATGTGTTAACGAACAATGAGCAGTTCTTC. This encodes CASSVDVLTNNEQFF.

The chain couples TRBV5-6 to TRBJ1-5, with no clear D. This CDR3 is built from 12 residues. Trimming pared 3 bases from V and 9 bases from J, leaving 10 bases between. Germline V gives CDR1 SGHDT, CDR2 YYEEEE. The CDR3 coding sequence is TGTGCCAGCAGCTCCTCCGTTGGGCCCCAGCATTTT. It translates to CASSSSVGPQHF.

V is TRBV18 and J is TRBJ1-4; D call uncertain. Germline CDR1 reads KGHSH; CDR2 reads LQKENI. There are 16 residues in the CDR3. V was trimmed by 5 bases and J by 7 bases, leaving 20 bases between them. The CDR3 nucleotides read TGTGCCAGCTCAACCTACGGCGGGGAACTGGGTGAAAAACTGTTTTTT. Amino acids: CASSTYGGELGEKLFF.

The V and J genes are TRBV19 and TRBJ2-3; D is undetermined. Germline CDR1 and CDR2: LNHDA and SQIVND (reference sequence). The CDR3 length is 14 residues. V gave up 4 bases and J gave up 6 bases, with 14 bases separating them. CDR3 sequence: CASSTAYATDTQYF. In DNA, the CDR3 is TGTGCCAGTAGTACAGCATATGCAACGGATACGCAGTATTTT.

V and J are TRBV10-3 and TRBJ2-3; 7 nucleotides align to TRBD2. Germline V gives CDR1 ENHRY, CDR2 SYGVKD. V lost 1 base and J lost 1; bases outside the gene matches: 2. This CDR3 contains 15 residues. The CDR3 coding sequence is TGTGCCATCAGTGAGTGGGCGGGGGGCACAGATACGCAGTATTTT. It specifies CAISEWAGGTDTQYF.

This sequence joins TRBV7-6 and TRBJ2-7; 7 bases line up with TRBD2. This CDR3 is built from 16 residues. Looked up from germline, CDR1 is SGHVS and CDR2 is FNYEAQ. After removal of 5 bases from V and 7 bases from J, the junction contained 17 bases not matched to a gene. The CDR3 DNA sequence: TGTGCCAGCAGCACCCTCAGAGGGAGGGCCCCAGGGGAGCAGTACTTC. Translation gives CASSTLRGRAPGEQYF.

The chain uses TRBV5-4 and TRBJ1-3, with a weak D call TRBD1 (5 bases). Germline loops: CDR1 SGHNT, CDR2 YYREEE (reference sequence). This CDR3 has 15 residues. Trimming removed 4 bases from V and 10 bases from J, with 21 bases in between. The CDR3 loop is CASSTDSLSTETIYF. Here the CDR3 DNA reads TGTGCCAGCAGCACCGACAGTCTTTCGACGGAGACCATATATTTT. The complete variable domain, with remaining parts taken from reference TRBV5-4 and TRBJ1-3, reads ETGVTQSPTHLIKTRGQQVTLRCSSQSGHNTVSWYQQALGQGPQFIFQYYREEENGRGNFPPRFSGLQFPNYSSELNVNALELDDSALYLCASSTDSLSTETIYFGEGSWLTVV.

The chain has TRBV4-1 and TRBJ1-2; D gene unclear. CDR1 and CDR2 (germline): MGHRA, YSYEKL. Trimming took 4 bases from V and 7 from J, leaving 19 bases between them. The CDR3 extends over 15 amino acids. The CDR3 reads CASSPSQGISSGYTF. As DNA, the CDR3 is TGCGCCAGCAGCCCAAGTCAAGGGATAAGCTCTGGCTACACCTTC.

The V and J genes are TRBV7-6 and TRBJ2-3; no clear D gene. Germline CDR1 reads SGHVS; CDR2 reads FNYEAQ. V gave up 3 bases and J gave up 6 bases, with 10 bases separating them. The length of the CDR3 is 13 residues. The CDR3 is CASSFAFRDTQYF. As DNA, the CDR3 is TGTGCCAGCAGCTTTGCTTTTAGGGATACGCAGTATTTT.

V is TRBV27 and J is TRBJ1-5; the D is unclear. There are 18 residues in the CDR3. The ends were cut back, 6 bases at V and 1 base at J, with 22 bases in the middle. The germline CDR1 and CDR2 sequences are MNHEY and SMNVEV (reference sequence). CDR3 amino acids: CASRLKGNPVRSNQPQHF. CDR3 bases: TGTGCCAGCAGACTAAAGGGCAACCCCGTCCGGAGCAATCAGCCCCAGCATTTT.

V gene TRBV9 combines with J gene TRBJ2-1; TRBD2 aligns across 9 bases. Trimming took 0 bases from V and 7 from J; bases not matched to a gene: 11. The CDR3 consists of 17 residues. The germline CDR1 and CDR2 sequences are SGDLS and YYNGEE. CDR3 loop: CASSVEGAGGPMNEQFF. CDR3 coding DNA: TGTGCCAGCAGCGTAGAGGGGGCGGGAGGGCCGATGAATGAGCAGTTCTTC.

CDR3 sequence: CSVNSGIYNEQFF. In DNA form, the CDR3 reads TGCAGCGTGAATAGCGGGATCTACAATGAGCAGTTCTTC. V is TRBV29-1 and J is TRBJ2-1, with 8 bases aligning to TRBD2. V dropped 6 bases and J dropped 3; count of bases not matched to a gene: 4. The CDR3 has 13 residues. CDR1 and CDR2 from the germline V gene are SQVTM and ANQGSEA.

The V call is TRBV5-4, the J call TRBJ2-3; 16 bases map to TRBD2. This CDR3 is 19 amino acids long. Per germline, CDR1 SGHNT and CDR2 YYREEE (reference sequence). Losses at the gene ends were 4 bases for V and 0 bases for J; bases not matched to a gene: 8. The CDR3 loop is CASSLSGLAGGWSTDTQYF. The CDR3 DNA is TGTGCCAGCAGCCTATCGGGACTAGCGGGAGGGTGGAGCACAGATACGCAGTATTTT.

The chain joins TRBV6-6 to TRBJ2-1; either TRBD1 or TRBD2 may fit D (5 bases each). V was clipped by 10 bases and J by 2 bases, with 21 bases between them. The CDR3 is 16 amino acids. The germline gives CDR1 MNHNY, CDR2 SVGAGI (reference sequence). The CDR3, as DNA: TGTGCCACCCGAGGGGCGGTTAATCCTCCCTACAATGAGCAGTTCTTC. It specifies CATRGAVNPPYNEQFF.

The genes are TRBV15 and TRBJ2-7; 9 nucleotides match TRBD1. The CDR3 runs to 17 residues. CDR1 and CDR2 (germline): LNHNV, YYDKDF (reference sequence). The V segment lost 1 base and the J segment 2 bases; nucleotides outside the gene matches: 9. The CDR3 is CATSRVRPGQGTYEQYF. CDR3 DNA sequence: TGTGCCACCAGCAGAGTTCGCCCGGGACAGGGCACCTACGAGCAGTACTTC.